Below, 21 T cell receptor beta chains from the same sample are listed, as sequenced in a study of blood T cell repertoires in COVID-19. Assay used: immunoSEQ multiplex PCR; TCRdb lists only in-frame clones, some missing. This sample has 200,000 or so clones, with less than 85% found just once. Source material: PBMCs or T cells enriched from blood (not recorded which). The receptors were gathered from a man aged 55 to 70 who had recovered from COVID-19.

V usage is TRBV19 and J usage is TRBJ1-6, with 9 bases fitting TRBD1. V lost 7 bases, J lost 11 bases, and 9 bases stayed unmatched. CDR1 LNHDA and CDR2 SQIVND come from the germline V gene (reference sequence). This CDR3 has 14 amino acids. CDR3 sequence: CASTPGQGMTPLHF. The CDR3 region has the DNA TGTGCCAGTACCCCGGGACAGGGCATGACACCCCTCCACTTT.

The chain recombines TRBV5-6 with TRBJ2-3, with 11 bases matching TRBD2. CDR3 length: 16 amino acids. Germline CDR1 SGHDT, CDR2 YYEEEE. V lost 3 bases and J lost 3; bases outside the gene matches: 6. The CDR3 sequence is CASSSLLAGETDTQYF. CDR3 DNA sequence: TGTGCCAGCAGCTCACTACTAGCGGGGGAAACAGATACGCAGTATTTT.

The CDR3 reads CASSLAPNSGANVLTF. CDR3 nucleotides: TGTGCCAGCAGCTTAGCCCCAAATTCTGGGGCCAACGTCCTGACTTTC. V gene TRBV7-9 combines with J gene TRBJ2-6, with D hard to call. V lost 0 bases, J lost 1 base, and 7 bases lay in between. From germline, CDR1 is SEHNR and CDR2 FQNEAQ (reference sequence). The CDR3 length is 16 residues.

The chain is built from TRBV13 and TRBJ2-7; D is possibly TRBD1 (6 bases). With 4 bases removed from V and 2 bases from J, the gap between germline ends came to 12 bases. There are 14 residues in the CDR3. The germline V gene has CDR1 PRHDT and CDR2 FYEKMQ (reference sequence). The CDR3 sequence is CASSSRTATYEQYF. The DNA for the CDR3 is TGTGCCAGCAGCTCTCGGACAGCAACCTACGAGCAGTACTTC.

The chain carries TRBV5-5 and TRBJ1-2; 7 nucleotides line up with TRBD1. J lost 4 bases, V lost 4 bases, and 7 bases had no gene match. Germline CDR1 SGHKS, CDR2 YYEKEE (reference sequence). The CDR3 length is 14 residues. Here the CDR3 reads CASSPMGQSYGYTF. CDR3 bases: TGTGCCAGCAGCCCAATGGGACAGTCCTATGGCTACACCTTC.

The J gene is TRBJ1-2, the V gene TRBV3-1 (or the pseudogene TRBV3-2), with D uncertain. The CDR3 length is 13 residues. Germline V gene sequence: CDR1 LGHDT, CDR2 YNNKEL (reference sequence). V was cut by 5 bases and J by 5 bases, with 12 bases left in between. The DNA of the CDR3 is TGTGCCAGCAGCGAAGTGGGCCCTTATGGCTACACCTTC. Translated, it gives CASSEVGPYGYTF.

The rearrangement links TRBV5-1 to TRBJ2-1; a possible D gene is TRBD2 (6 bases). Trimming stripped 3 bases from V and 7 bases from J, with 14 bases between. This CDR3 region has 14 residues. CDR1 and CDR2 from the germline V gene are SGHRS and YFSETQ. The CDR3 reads CASSSGTRSNEQFF. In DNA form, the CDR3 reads TGCGCCAGCAGCTCCGGGACTCGAAGTAATGAGCAGTTCTTC.

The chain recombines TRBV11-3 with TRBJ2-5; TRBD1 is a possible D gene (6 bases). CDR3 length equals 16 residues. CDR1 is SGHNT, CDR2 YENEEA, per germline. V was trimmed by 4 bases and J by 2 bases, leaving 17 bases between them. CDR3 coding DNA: TGTGCCAGCAGCTCGGCGACAGGACTCCCTCAAGAGACCCAGTACTTC. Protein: CASSSATGLPQETQYF. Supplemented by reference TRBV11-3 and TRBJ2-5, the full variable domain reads EAGVVQSPRYKIIEKKQPVAFWCNPISGHNTLYWYLQNLGQGPELLIRYENEEAVDDSQLPKDRFSAERLKGVDSTLKIQPAELGDSAVYLCASSSATGLPQETQYFGPGTRLLVL.

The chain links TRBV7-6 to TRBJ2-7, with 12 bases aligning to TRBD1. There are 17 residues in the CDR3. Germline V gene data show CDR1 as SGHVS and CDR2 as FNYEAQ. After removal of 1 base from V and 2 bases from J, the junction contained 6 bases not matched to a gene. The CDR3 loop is CASSLVPGQGAAYEQYF. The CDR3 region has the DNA TGTGCCAGCAGCTTAGTGCCGGGACAGGGGGCCGCCTACGAGCAGTACTTC.

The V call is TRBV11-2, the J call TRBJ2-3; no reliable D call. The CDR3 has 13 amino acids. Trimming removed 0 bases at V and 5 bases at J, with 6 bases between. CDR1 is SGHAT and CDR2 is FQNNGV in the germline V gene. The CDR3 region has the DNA TGTGCCAGCAGCTTAGATCGGAGAGATACGCAGTATTTT. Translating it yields CASSLDRRDTQYF.

The CDR3, as DNA: TGTGCCAGCTCATCCAGAGCCGGGTATGAAAAACTGTTTTTT. The encoded protein is CASSSRAGYEKLFF. V usage is TRBV18 and J usage is TRBJ1-4; D not resolved. Germline V gives CDR1 KGHSH, CDR2 LQKENI. This CDR3 region has 14 residues. V lost 5 bases and J lost 6, with 13 bases in between.

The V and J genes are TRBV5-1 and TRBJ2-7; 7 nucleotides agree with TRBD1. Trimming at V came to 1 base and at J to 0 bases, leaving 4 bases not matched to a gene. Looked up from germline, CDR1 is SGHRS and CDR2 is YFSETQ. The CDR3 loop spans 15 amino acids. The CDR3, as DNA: TGCGCCAGCAGCTTGTATGGGGACAGCTCCTACGAGCAGTACTTC. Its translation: CASSLYGDSSYEQYF.

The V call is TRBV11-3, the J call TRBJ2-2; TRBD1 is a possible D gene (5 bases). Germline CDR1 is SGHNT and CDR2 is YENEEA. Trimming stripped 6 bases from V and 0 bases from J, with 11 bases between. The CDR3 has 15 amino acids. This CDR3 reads CASRLTDANTGELFF. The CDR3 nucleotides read TGTGCCAGCAGGCTGACAGACGCGAACACCGGGGAGCTGTTTTTT.

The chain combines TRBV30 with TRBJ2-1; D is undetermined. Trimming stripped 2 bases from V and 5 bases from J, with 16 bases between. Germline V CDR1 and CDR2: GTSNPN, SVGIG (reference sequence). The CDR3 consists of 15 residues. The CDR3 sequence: CAWSLSILINNEQFF. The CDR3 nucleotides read TGTGCCTGGAGTTTGTCAATACTAATAAACAATGAGCAGTTCTTC.

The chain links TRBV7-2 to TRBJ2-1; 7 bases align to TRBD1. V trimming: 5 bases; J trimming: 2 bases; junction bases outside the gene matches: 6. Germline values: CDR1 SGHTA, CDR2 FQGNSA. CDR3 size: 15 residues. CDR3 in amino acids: CASSNDGQAYNEQFF. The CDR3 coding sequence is TGTGCCAGCAGCAACGATGGACAGGCCTACAATGAGCAGTTCTTC.

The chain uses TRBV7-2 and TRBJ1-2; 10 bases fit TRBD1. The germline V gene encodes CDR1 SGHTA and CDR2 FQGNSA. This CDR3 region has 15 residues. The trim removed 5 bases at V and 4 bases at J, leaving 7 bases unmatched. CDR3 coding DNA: TGTGCCAGCAGCGAGTCCGGACAGGGGGTCTATGGCTACACCTTC. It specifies CASSESGQGVYGYTF.

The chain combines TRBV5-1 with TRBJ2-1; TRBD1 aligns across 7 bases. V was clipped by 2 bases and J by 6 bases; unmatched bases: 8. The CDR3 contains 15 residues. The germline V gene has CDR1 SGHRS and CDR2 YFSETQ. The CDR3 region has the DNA TGCGCCAGCAGCTTTGCCGGGACAGATACCAATGAGCAGTTCTTC. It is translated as CASSFAGTDTNEQFF.

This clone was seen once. This chain's CDR3 is CASSLGGLAGGPPAPDTQYF. CDR3 DNA sequence: TGTGCCAGCAGCTTAGGGGGACTAGCGGGGGGCCCCCCGGCACCAGATACGCAGTATTTT. The chain joins TRBV7-6 to TRBJ2-3; 15 nucleotides match TRBD2. The CDR3 is 20 residues long. Germline loops: CDR1 SGHVS, CDR2 FNYEAQ. V dropped 1 base and J dropped 4; count of bases not matched to a gene: 12.

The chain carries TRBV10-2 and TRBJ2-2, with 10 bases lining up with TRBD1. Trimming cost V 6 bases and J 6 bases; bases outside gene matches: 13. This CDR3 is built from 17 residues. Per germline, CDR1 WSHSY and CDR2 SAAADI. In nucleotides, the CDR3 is TGCGCCAGCAGCGAACCCGGGACAGGGGCGTTCGCCGGGGAGCTGTTTTTT. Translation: CASSEPGTGAFAGELFF.

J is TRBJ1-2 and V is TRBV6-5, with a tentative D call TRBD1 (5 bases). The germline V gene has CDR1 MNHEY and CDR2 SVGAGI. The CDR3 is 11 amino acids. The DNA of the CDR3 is TGTGGGGTAGGGACTGAGTATGGCTACACCTTC. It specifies CGVGTEYGYTF.

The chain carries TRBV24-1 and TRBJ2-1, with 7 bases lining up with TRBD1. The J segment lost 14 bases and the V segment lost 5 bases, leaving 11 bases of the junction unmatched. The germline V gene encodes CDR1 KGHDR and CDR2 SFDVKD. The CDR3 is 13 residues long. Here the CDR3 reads CATSGGTAKGKFF. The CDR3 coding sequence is TGTGCCACCAGTGGAGGGACAGCAAAAGGCAAGTTCTTC.